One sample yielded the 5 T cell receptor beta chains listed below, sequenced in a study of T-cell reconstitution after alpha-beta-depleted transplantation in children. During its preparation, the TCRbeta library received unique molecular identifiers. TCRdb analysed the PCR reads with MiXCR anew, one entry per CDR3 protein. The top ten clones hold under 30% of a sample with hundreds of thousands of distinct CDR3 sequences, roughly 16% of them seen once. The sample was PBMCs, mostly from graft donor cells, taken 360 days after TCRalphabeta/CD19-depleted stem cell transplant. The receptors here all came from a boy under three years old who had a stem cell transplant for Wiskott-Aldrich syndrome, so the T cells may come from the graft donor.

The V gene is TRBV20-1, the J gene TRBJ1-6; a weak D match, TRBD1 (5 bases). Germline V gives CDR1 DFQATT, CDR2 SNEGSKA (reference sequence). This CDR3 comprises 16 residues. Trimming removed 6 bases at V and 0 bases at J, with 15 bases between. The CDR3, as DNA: TGCAGTGCAGCAGGGATTCCTAGCTCCTATAATTCACCCCTCCACTTT. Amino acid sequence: CSAAGIPSSYNSPLHF.

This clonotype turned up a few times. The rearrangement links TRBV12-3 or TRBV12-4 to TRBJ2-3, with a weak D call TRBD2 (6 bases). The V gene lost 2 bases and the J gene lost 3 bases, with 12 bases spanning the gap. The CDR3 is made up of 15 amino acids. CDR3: CASSLYTSNTDTQYF. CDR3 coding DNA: TGTGCCAGCAGTTTATATACTAGCAATACAGATACGCAGTATTTT.

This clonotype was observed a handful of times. As DNA, the CDR3 is TGTGCCAGCAGAGCCGCACCCGGACTAGCGGGACTAGCCAAAAACATTCAGTACTTC. Its protein is CASRAAPGLAGLAKNIQYF. This chain connects TRBV6-2 or TRBV6-3 to TRBJ2-4, with 12 bases that match TRBD2. With 6 bases clipped from V and 0 bases from J, the junction kept 12 bases outside the gene matches. This CDR3 spans 19 amino acids. Germline V gene sequence: CDR1 MNHEY, CDR2 SVGEGT.

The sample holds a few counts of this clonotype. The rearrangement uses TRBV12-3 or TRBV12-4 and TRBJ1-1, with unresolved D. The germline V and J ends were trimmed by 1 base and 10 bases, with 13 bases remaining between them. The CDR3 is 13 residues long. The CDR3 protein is CASSLGALVGAFF. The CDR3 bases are TGTGCCAGCAGTTTAGGGGCCCTCGTTGGAGCTTTCTTT.

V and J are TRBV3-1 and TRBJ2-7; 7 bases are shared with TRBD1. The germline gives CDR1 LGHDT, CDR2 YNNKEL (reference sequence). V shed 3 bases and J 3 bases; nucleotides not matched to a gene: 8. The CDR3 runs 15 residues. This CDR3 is CASSHTTGQNYEQYF. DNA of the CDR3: TGTGCCAGCAGCCACACTACGGGACAGAACTACGAGCAGTACTTC.